This TCR beta chain was captured in a study of T-cell reconstitution after alpha-beta-depleted transplantation in children. V lost 0 bases and J 3 bases, leaving 21 bases between the germline ends. This CDR3 has 18 residues. CDR1 is MGHRA, CDR2 YSYEKL, per germline. During its preparation, the TCRbeta library received unique molecular identifiers. TCRdb reanalysed the PCR reads using MiXCR and keeps one entry per CDR3 protein. Among more than 200,000 distinct CDR3 sequences listed, 9.7% were seen once. This clonotype was found many times. Material: PBMCs from the stem cell graft donor, obtained from the stem cell graft. The TCR sequence derives from a human donor who donated a stem cell graft to a child with SCID. The V call is TRBV4-1, the J call TRBJ2-7; D is ambiguous. CDR3 sequence: CASSQDGEHFPPSYEQYF. The CDR3 DNA is TGCGCCAGCAGCCAAGATGGTGAACATTTCCCTCCAAGCTACGAGCAGTACTTC.